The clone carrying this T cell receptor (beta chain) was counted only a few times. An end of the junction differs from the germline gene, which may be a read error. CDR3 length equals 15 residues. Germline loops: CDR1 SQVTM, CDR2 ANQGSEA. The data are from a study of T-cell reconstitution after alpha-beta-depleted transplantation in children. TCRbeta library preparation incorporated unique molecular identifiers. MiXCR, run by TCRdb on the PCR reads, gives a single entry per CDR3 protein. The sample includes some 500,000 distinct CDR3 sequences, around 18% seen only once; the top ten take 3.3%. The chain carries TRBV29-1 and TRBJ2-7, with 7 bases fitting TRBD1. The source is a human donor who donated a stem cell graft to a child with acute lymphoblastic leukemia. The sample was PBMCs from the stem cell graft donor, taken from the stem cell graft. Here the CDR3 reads CSVKDSGTASYEQYF. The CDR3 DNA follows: TGCAGCGTTAAAGACTCCGGGACAGCTTCCTACGAGCAGTACTTC.